The 31 T cell receptor beta chains below all came from one sample that was sequenced in a study of OX40 agonist ivuxolimab in advanced cancers. Assay used: immunoSEQ multiplex PCR; TCRdb lists only in-frame clones, some missing. The data show 96,000 or so clones, 90% seen once. Specimen: CD4+ or CD8+ T cells sorted from blood, collected in a trial of the OX40 agonist ivuxolimab. The receptors originated from an adult with an advanced solid tumor such as melanoma, head and neck, liver or kidney cancer.

The chain has TRBV2 and TRBJ2-5; 8 positions match TRBD1. V lost 4 bases and J lost 1; bases outside the gene matches: 2. CDR3 length: 14 amino acids. Looked up from germline, CDR1 is SNHLY and CDR2 is FYNNEI. This chain's CDR3 is CASSGDRSQETQYF. The CDR3 DNA is TGTGCCAGCAGTGGGGACAGGAGCCAAGAGACCCAGTACTTC.

The chain employs TRBV6-5 and TRBJ2-3; D is uncertain. The CDR3 is made up of 12 amino acids. Germline V gene sequence: CDR1 MNHEY, CDR2 SVGAGI. The V end was cut by 8 bases, the J end by 1 base, with 7 bases between. CDR3 amino acids: CASGRGTDTQYF. The CDR3 DNA is TGTGCCAGCGGAAGGGGCACAGATACGCAGTATTTT.

The chain uses TRBV27 and TRBJ2-3; 10 bases are a match to TRBD2. The CDR3 consists of 17 residues. Per the germline V gene, CDR1 is MNHEY and CDR2 is SMNVEV (reference sequence). Trimming removed 4 bases from V and 3 bases from J; junction bases left unmatched: 10. The CDR3 nucleotides read TGTGCCAGCAGTTCCCCCCTAGCGGGAGAGAAGACAGATACGCAGTATTTT. Translating it yields CASSSPLAGEKTDTQYF.

The gene calls are TRBV14 and TRBJ2-7; no definite D call. Germline V gives CDR1 SGHDN, CDR2 FVKESK. Trimming took off 0 bases at V and 0 bases at J, with 12 bases between the two ends. This CDR3 contains 16 residues. CDR3 in amino acids: CASSQDPRNPSYEQYF. For the CDR3, the DNA is TGTGCCAGCAGCCAAGATCCGAGGAACCCCTCCTACGAGCAGTACTTC.

The rearrangement joins TRBV5-6 to TRBJ2-7; D remains ambiguous. The CDR3 is 14 amino acids. The V gene lost 7 bases and the J gene lost 0 bases, with 14 bases spanning the gap. Germline loops: CDR1 SGHDT, CDR2 YYEEEE. In DNA form, the CDR3 reads TGTGCCAGCTCGTCCCGAATTCGCTCCTACGAGCAGTACTTC. This codes for CASSSRIRSYEQYF. Using reference TRBV5-6 and TRBJ2-7 for the parts outside the CDR3, the full variable domain is DAGVTQSPTHLIKTRGQQVTLRCSPKSGHDTVSWYQQALGQGPQFIFQYYEEEERQRGNFPDRFSGHQFPNYSSELNVNALLLGDSALYLCASSSRIRSYEQYFGPGTRLTVT.

V is TRBV28 and J is TRBJ1-2, with a possible D match to TRBD1 (5 bases). The CDR3 runs 13 residues. The V and J ends lost 2 bases and 5 bases respectively, with 9 bases between them. The germline gives CDR1 MDHEN, CDR2 SYDVKM. In DNA, the CDR3 is TGTGCCAGCAGTTTAAGGGGCCCTTATGGCTACACCTTC. Translated, it gives CASSLRGPYGYTF.

CDR3: CASSRTESSYEQYF. The CDR3 coding sequence is TGTGCCAGCAGCAGGACGGAGAGCTCCTACGAGCAGTACTTC. This chain connects TRBV2 to TRBJ2-7, with D hard to call. The CDR3 sequence is 14 residues long. Trimming shortened V by 6 bases and J by 0 bases, and 12 bases separated the two germline ends. Looked up from germline, CDR1 is SNHLY and CDR2 is FYNNEI.

This clone appeared a few times. The chain links TRBV28 to TRBJ1-2; D is ambiguous. The germline V gene has CDR1 MDHEN and CDR2 SYDVKM. The CDR3 sequence is 13 residues long. Trimming shortened V by 6 bases and J by 8 bases, and 16 bases separated the two germline ends. The CDR3: CASRGPTLQGYTF. The CDR3 DNA reads as TGTGCCAGCAGGGGCCCGACACTCCAAGGCTACACCTTC.

This rearrangement joins TRBV18 to TRBJ2-2; TRBD1 might be the D (5 bases). Trimming cost V 3 bases and J 2 bases, with 7 bases left between them. CDR1 and CDR2 (germline): KGHSH, LQKENI. The CDR3 loop spans 14 amino acids. The CDR3 protein is CASSPTVNTGELFF. The CDR3 region has the DNA TGTGCCAGCTCACCGACAGTTAACACCGGGGAGCTGTTTTTT.

V usage is TRBV7-2 and J usage is TRBJ2-1; D unclear. In germline, CDR1 is SGHTA, CDR2 FQGNSA. The V gene lost 5 bases and the J gene lost 6 bases, with 23 bases spanning the gap. This CDR3 has 17 residues. Here the CDR3 DNA reads TGTGCCAGCAGCCTTCGGGCCCCGGTCTTGAGGATCAATGAGCAGTTCTTC. Residues: CASSLRAPVLRINEQFF.

The rearrangement uses TRBV30 and TRBJ2-5, with D possibly matching TRBD1 (6 bases). The CDR3 extends over 15 amino acids. CDR1 is GTSNPN, CDR2 SVGIG, per germline (reference sequence). Trimming removed 3 bases from V and 2 bases from J, with 16 bases in between. CDR3 sequence (DNA): TGTGCCTGGAGGCAGGGACACTTCAATCAAGAGACCCAGTACTTC. Its translation: CAWRQGHFNQETQYF.

This chain links TRBV6-1 with TRBJ2-7, with 10 bases identical to TRBD1. Trimming at V came to 9 bases and at J to 2 bases, leaving 10 bases not matched to a gene. Germline V gene sequence: CDR1 MNHNS, CDR2 SASEGT. The CDR3 loop spans 15 amino acids. In DNA, the CDR3 is TGTGCCAGTAGAGGAACCGGGACAGGGGCCTACGAGCAGTACTTC. It translates to CASRGTGTGAYEQYF.

This clone was detected once. The genes are TRBV28 and TRBJ2-5; D tentatively reads TRBD1 or TRBD2 (5 bases each). The assigned J gene may be wrong: the sequence end matches TRBJ2-7 better. Looked up from germline, CDR1 is MDHEN and CDR2 is SYDVKM. The CDR3 loop spans 14 amino acids. DNA of the CDR3: TGTGCCAGCAAGACGGGACGGAGCTCCTACGAGCAGTACTTC. It encodes CASKTGRSSYEQYF.

J is TRBJ1-1 and V is TRBV6-6; the match to TRBD1 covers 10 bases. The germline CDR1 and CDR2 sequences are MNHNY and SVGAGI (reference sequence). This CDR3 has 13 amino acids. V lost 6 bases to trimming and J lost 7 bases; unmatched junction nucleotides: 5. CDR3 in amino acids: CASSWDRGFEAFF. CDR3 nucleotides: TGTGCCAGCAGCTGGGACAGGGGTTTTGAAGCTTTCTTT.

CDR3: CAISESTSAGEQYF. The DNA of the CDR3 is TGTGCCATCAGTGAGTCGACGTCAGCGGGGGAGCAGTACTTC. The J gene is TRBJ2-7, the V gene TRBV10-3; 7 bases match TRBD2. The V segment lost 0 bases and the J segment 7 bases; nucleotides outside the gene matches: 6. The CDR3 extends over 14 amino acids. Germline V lookup: CDR1 ENHRY, CDR2 SYGVKD.

This clone came up once. The chain carries TRBV11-3 and TRBJ1-6; the match to TRBD1 covers 7 bases. With 5 bases clipped from V and 5 bases from J, the junction kept 6 bases outside the gene matches. The CDR3 runs to 15 residues. In germline, CDR1 is SGHNT, CDR2 YENEEA. The CDR3 reads CASSLRDRNNSPLHF. The CDR3 bases are TGTGCCAGCAGCCTTCGGGACAGAAATAATTCACCCCTCCACTTT.

J is TRBJ2-5 and V is TRBV20-1; D is unresolved. The CDR3 covers 11 residues. The germline CDR1 and CDR2 sequences are DFQATT and SNEGSKA (reference sequence). Trimming took 7 bases from V and 2 from J, leaving 8 bases between them. CDR3 nucleotides: TGCAGTGACCAGGAACAAGAGACCCAGTACTTC. It codes for CSDQEQETQYF.

The chain has TRBV20-1 and TRBJ1-1, with no clear D. With 3 bases removed from V and 5 bases from J, the gap between germline ends came to 7 bases. The CDR3 is 11 amino acids. The germline CDR1 and CDR2 sequences are DFQATT and SNEGSKA (reference sequence). DNA of the CDR3: TGCAGTGCTAGTCGTCCTACTGAAGCTTTCTTT. It encodes CSASRPTEAFF.

J is TRBJ1-2 and V is TRBV11-3; TRBD1 is a possible D gene (6 bases). Germline assignment: CDR1 SGHNT and CDR2 YENEEA. CDR3 length: 16 residues. Trimming removed 4 bases from V and 4 bases from J, with 19 bases in between. DNA of the CDR3: TGTGCCAGCAGCTCCGGGAGACCAGGAGGGGGCTATGGCTACACCTTC. This sequence encodes CASSSGRPGGGYGYTF.

The genes are TRBV7-8 and TRBJ2-1; 12 bases fit TRBD2. The CDR3 is made up of 15 amino acids. Germline V gene sequence: CDR1 SGHVS, CDR2 FQNEAQ. V was pared by 5 bases and J by 10 bases, with 9 bases of the junction left unmatched. The CDR3 reads CASSIPGLAGVEQFF. CDR3 in DNA: TGTGCCAGCAGCATACCGGGACTAGCGGGTGTAGAGCAGTTCTTC.

J is TRBJ2-1 and V is TRBV7-9; 9 nucleotides agree with TRBD2. The CDR3 extends over 14 amino acids. CDR1 is SEHNR and CDR2 is FQNEAQ in the germline V gene (reference sequence). The V gene end was trimmed by 6 bases and the J gene end by 9 bases; junction bases not matched to a gene: 9. The CDR3 region is CASRSSGTSSEQFF. The CDR3 DNA follows: TGTGCCAGCAGGAGTTCCGGGACTAGCAGTGAGCAGTTCTTC. Drawing the rest from reference TRBV7-9 and TRBJ2-1, the complete variable domain is DTGVSQNPRHKITKRGQNVTFRCDPISEHNRLYWYRQTLGQGPEFLTYFQNEAQLEKSRLLSDRFSAERPKGSFSTLEIQRTEQGDSAMYLCASRSSGTSSEQFFGPGTRLTVL.

This rearrangement joins TRBV28 to TRBJ1-2; 9 nucleotides line up with TRBD1. Germline V CDR1 and CDR2: MDHEN, SYDVKM. J lost 4 bases, V lost 6 bases, and 9 bases had no gene match. The CDR3 is 15 amino acids. CDR3 region: CASRRTGGLFYGYTF. Written as DNA, the CDR3 is TGTGCCAGCAGACGCACAGGGGGCCTATTCTATGGCTACACCTTC.

The chain uses TRBV5-4 and TRBJ2-5, with 14 nucleotides matching TRBD2. The J segment lost 5 bases and the V segment lost 0 bases, leaving 6 bases of the junction unmatched. The CDR3 is 17 residues long. Germline loops: CDR1 SGHNT, CDR2 YYREEE (reference sequence). The CDR3 loop reads CASSLEGLAGGRETQYF. The CDR3, as DNA: TGTGCCAGCAGCTTGGAAGGACTAGCGGGAGGAAGGGAGACCCAGTACTTC.

The chain has TRBV5-4 and TRBJ2-7; TRBD2 matches 13 bases. CDR1 SGHNT and CDR2 YYREEE come from the germline V gene (reference sequence). This CDR3 comprises 15 residues. Trimming removed 4 bases from V and 3 bases from J; junction bases left unmatched: 4. The CDR3 nucleotides are TGTGCCAGCAGCCCGGGACTAGCGGGGATCTACGAGCAGTACTTC. This gives the protein CASSPGLAGIYEQYF.

The chain links TRBV30 to TRBJ2-7, with TRBD2 matching 12 bases. The CDR3 is made up of 13 amino acids. After removal of 4 bases from V and 5 bases from J, the junction contained 3 bases not matched to a gene. Germline V gene data show CDR1 as GTSNPN and CDR2 as SVGIG (reference sequence). As DNA, the CDR3 is TGTGCCTGGACTAGCGGGAGGGTCCACGAGCAGTACTTC. It encodes CAWTSGRVHEQYF.

The chain carries TRBV4-2 and TRBJ2-7, with D possibly being TRBD1 (6 bases). Looked up from germline, CDR1 is LGHNA and CDR2 is YNFKEQ. There are 14 residues in the CDR3. Trimming stripped 4 bases from V and 3 bases from J, with 13 bases between. The chain's CDR3 is CASSPNGQIYEQYF. The CDR3 DNA reads TGTGCCAGCAGCCCCAATGGACAGATCTACGAGCAGTACTTC.

The chain is built from TRBV27 and TRBJ2-1; TRBD2 agrees at 11 bases. The CDR3 extends over 15 amino acids. Germline CDR1 reads MNHEY; CDR2 reads SMNVEV (reference sequence). V trimming: 5 bases; J trimming: 6 bases; junction bases outside the gene matches: 6. The CDR3 region is CASSLRLAGSNEQFF. CDR3 coding DNA: TGTGCCAGCAGTCTACGACTAGCGGGATCCAATGAGCAGTTCTTC.

The table lists this clone with a few counts. V and J are TRBV19 and TRBJ1-3; no clear D gene. CDR1 is LNHDA, CDR2 SQIVND, per germline (reference sequence). The CDR3 totals 11 residues. The V end was cut by 10 bases, the J end by 0 bases, with 4 bases between. The CDR3 DNA sequence: TGTGCCACCGGCTCTGGAAACACCATATATTTT. Translating gives CATGSGNTIYF.

This chain connects TRBV9 to TRBJ1-6; no definite D call. V lost 7 bases, J lost 10 bases, and 18 bases lay in between. The CDR3 totals 14 residues. The V gene's germline CDR1 is SGDLS and CDR2 YYNGEE. CDR3 sequence reads: CASSRTEGGSPLHF. CDR3 bases: TGTGCCAGCTCTAGGACGGAAGGTGGATCACCCCTCCACTTT.

The chain combines TRBV28 with TRBJ1-2, with 8 bases lining up with TRBD1. This CDR3 is built from 16 residues. The germline V gene has CDR1 MDHEN and CDR2 SYDVKM. Trimming cost V 5 bases and J 4 bases; bases outside gene matches: 12. The CDR3 spells CASSLSGTGLLYGYTF. CDR3 nucleotides: TGTGCCAGCAGTCTATCCGGGACAGGACTCCTCTATGGCTACACCTTC.

The chain joins TRBV9 to TRBJ2-7, with no clear D. The V gene lost 0 bases and the J gene lost 3 bases, with 13 bases spanning the gap. The CDR3 has 15 amino acids. Germline-derived CDR1 and CDR2 are SGDLS and YYNGEE. The CDR3 DNA sequence: TGTGCCAGCAGCGTAGAGGCAGACTCCATCTACGAGCAGTACTTC. Translated: CASSVEADSIYEQYF. Supplemented by reference TRBV9 and TRBJ2-7, the full variable domain reads DSGVTQTPKHLITATGQRVTLRCSPRSGDLSVYWYQQSLDQGLQFLIQYYNGEERAKGNILERFSAQQFPDLHSELNLSSLELGDSALYFCASSVEADSIYEQYFGPGTRLTVT.